This TCR beta chain originates from a study of T cell changes during pregnancy in multiple sclerosis. The repertoire was sequenced with immunoSEQ multiplex PCR; TCRdb's copy has only in-frame clones and lacks some. Altogether tens of thousands of clones are present, more than 85% being singletons, with the ten largest covering around 0.4%. The receptor comes from a female donor with multiple sclerosis, enrolled in a pregnancy study. This specimen was CD4+ T cells from peripheral blood mononuclear cells, taken in the second trimester of pregnancy.

This CDR3 is CASSFGGRRNEQFF. CDR3 nucleotides: TGCGCCAGCAGCTTCGGGGGGCGCAGGAATGAGCAGTTCTTC. The chain combines TRBV5-1 with TRBJ2-1; possibly TRBD2 for D (7 bases). Germline V gives CDR1 SGHRS, CDR2 YFSETQ. This CDR3 spans 14 amino acids. V lost 2 bases and J lost 7, with 13 bases in between.